One sample yielded the 17 T cell receptor beta chains listed below, sequenced in a study of blood T cell repertoires in COVID-19. The assay was immunoSEQ multiplex PCR, and TCRdb's table has in-frame clones only and misses some. The table shows tens of thousands of clones, with about 89% occurring only once. The specimen sequenced was PBMCs or T cells enriched from blood (not recorded which). Receptors originate from a woman in her forties or fifties with acute COVID-19.

CDR3 nucleotides: TGTGCCAGCGCTCCGGGGACAGATACGCAGTATTTT. Protein sequence: CASAPGTDTQYF. V usage is TRBV7-6 and J usage is TRBJ2-3; possibly TRBD2 for D (5 bases). This CDR3 contains 12 residues. Trimming took 8 bases from V and 3 from J, leaving 9 bases between them. The germline gives CDR1 SGHVS, CDR2 FNYEAQ.

This chain uses TRBV30 with TRBJ2-1; 11 bases align to TRBD2. CDR1 is GTSNPN, CDR2 SVGIG, per germline (reference sequence). With V trimmed by 0 bases and J by 10 bases, 17 bases remained unmatched. The CDR3 is made up of 18 amino acids. As DNA, the CDR3 is TGTGCCTGGAGTGTACGGCGGCCAACTAGCGGGAGAGGCAGGGAGCAGTTCTTC. This translates into CAWSVRRPTSGRGREQFF.

The chain joins TRBV11-3 to TRBJ2-7, with D perhaps TRBD1 (8 bases). The CDR3 loop spans 16 amino acids. Germline-derived CDR1 and CDR2 are SGHNT and YENEEA. Trimming pared 6 bases from V and 3 bases from J, leaving 21 bases between. The CDR3 spells CASSSTATGGDYEQYF. The DNA of the CDR3 is TGTGCCAGCAGTTCCACGGCAACAGGGGGGGACTACGAGCAGTACTTC.

The rearrangement uses TRBV20-1 and TRBJ2-1, with D unresolved. The CDR3 is made up of 10 amino acids. V was pared by 5 bases and J by 7 bases, with 6 bases between. The germline CDR1 and CDR2 sequences are DFQATT and SNEGSKA (reference sequence). For the CDR3, the DNA is TGCAGTGCTGTGAGGAATGAGCAGTTCTTC. Its protein product is CSAVRNEQFF.

This clone has just one count. V and J are TRBV7-8 and TRBJ1-5; TRBD1 matches at 8 bases. The CDR3 sequence is 17 residues long. V lost 3 bases to trimming and J lost 3 bases; unmatched junction nucleotides: 10. Germline V lookup: CDR1 SGHVS, CDR2 FQNEAQ. In DNA form, the CDR3 reads TGTGCCAGCAGCTTTTTGTACAGGGGGTTAGTCAATCAGCCCCAGCATTTT. Its translation: CASSFLYRGLVNQPQHF.

This chain joins TRBV30 and TRBJ1-1, with a weak D call TRBD1 (6 bases). Germline V lookup: CDR1 GTSNPN, CDR2 SVGIG (reference sequence). The germline V and J ends were trimmed by 3 bases and 7 bases, with 21 bases remaining between them. The CDR3 runs 15 residues. CDR3 residues: CAWRPRTADINEAFF. In DNA form, the CDR3 reads TGTGCCTGGAGGCCTCGGACAGCGGATATTAATGAAGCTTTCTTT.

The V gene is TRBV6-2 or TRBV6-3, the J gene TRBJ1-1, with D unclear. V was cut by 2 bases and J by 11 bases, with 12 bases left in between. CDR3 length equals 12 residues. The V gene's germline CDR1 is MNHEY and CDR2 SVGEGT. In DNA, the CDR3 is TGTGCCAGCAGTTACACACAGAGAACGGCTTTCTTT. It yields the protein CASSYTQRTAFF.

This rearrangement joins TRBV28 to TRBJ2-7; TRBD2 aligns across 9 bases. The CDR3 totals 16 residues. Trimming removed 3 bases from V and 0 bases from J; junction bases left unmatched: 6. Germline V gene data show CDR1 as MDHEN and CDR2 as SYDVKM. The CDR3 spells CASSFSGTSFSYEQYF. The CDR3 DNA reads as TGTGCCAGCAGTTTTAGTGGGACTAGCTTCTCCTACGAGCAGTACTTC.

The V and J genes are TRBV14 and TRBJ1-2; tentative D call: TRBD1 (6 bases). With 5 bases removed from V and 4 bases from J, the gap between germline ends came to 14 bases. This CDR3 has 14 amino acids. From germline, CDR1 is SGHDN and CDR2 FVKESK. The CDR3 nucleotides are TGTGCCAGCAGCACAGGGATTCAAGGCTATGGCTACACCTTC. Its translation is CASSTGIQGYGYTF. Combining the CDR3 with reference TRBV14 and TRBJ1-2 gives the whole variable domain EAGVTQFPSHSVIEKGQTVTLRCDPISGHDNLYWYRRVMGKEIKFLLHFVKESKQDESGMPNNRFLAERTGGTYSTLKVQPAELEDSGVYFCASSTGIQGYGYTFGSGTRLTVV.

V and J are TRBV6-5 and TRBJ2-3, with D maybe TRBD2 (7 bases). Trimming removed 2 bases from V and 1 base from J, with 10 bases in between. The CDR3 sequence is 15 residues long. The germline gives CDR1 MNHEY, CDR2 SVGAGI. The CDR3 here is CASSYGGAGTDTQYF. The CDR3 nucleotides read TGTGCCAGCAGTTACGGGGGGGCTGGCACAGATACGCAGTATTTT.

This sequence joins TRBV11-2 and TRBJ2-7, with a weak D call TRBD1 (5 bases). This CDR3 is built from 13 residues. Germline V CDR1 and CDR2: SGHAT, FQNNGV. V lost 1 base, J lost 4 bases, and 8 bases lay in between. The CDR3 region is CASSLGQSYEQYF. Written as DNA, the CDR3 is TGTGCCAGCAGCTTAGGACAGAGTTACGAGCAGTACTTC.

This clone is a singleton in its sample. The chain combines TRBV11-1 with TRBJ2-7; 9 positions match TRBD1. V lost 3 bases and J lost 1; bases outside the gene matches: 7. CDR3 length: 16 amino acids. Germline V gives CDR1 SGHAT, CDR2 FQDESV (reference sequence). The CDR3 sequence is CASSFFPGQGSYEQYF. As DNA, the CDR3 is TGTGCCAGCAGCTTTTTCCCGGGACAGGGATCCTACGAGCAGTACTTC.

This clone was detected only once. This chain uses TRBV30 with TRBJ1-2; no clear D. Trimming removed 3 bases at V and 4 bases at J, with 12 bases between. The CDR3 runs 13 residues. CDR1 GTSNPN and CDR2 SVGIG come from the germline V gene (reference sequence). CDR3 protein: CAWSPGEGYGYTF. CDR3 DNA: TGTGCCTGGAGCCCCGGGGAGGGCTATGGCTACACCTTC.

This clone was seen a single time. The rearrangement uses TRBV5-6 and TRBJ2-7; 14 nucleotides match TRBD2. CDR1 SGHDT and CDR2 YYEEEE come from the germline V gene. Unmatched junction bases numbered 5, after V lost 4 bases and J lost 2 bases. CDR3 length: 16 residues. The CDR3 loop reads CASSLTGLAGAYEQYF. CDR3 nucleotides: TGTGCCAGCAGCCTAACGGGACTAGCGGGAGCCTACGAGCAGTACTTC.

The rearrangement links TRBV29-1 to TRBJ1-1; possible D gene TRBD1, 6 bases. Germline CDR1 is SQVTM and CDR2 is ANQGSEA. The ends were cut back, 7 bases at V and 5 bases at J, with 20 bases in the middle. The CDR3 has 14 amino acids. The CDR3: CSASLQGLVTEAFF. The CDR3 nucleotides are TGCAGCGCATCTTTACAGGGATTGGTAACTGAAGCTTTCTTT.

The chain employs TRBV2 and TRBJ1-1; 8 bases are shared with TRBD1. The CDR3 totals 13 residues. Germline CDR1 reads SNHLY; CDR2 reads FYNNEI. The J segment lost 1 base and the V segment lost 7 bases, leaving 2 bases of the junction unmatched. CDR3 loop: CASTDRGNTEAFF. The CDR3 DNA follows: TGTGCCAGCACTGACAGGGGGAACACTGAAGCTTTCTTT.

The rearrangement links TRBV28 to TRBJ1-1, with no clear D. This CDR3 contains 17 residues. The V and J ends lost 1 base and 4 bases respectively, with 19 bases between them. Germline values: CDR1 MDHEN, CDR2 SYDVKM. Here the CDR3 DNA reads TGTGCCAGCAGTTTATACAAGGGCAGCGGAACGAGCACTGAAGCTTTCTTT. It specifies CASSLYKGSGTSTEAFF. The full variable domain, its missing parts supplied by reference TRBV28 and TRBJ1-1, is DVKVTQSSRYLVKRTGEKVFLECVQDMDHENMFWYRQDPGLGLRLIYFSYDVKMKEKGDIPEGYSVSREKKERFSLILESASTNQTSMYLCASSLYKGSGTSTEAFFGQGTRLTVV.